The 28 T cell receptor beta chains below all came from one sample that was sequenced in a study of spatial heterogeneity in lung cancer. No cognate antigen is known for these TCRs. Time point given: sample taken at primary tumor resection. TCRdb fed the 5' RACE reads into MiXCR, producing one record per CDR3 protein. The sample holds roughly 20,000 distinct CDR3 sequences, 2.8% seen once. Study-level findings and limits: Counts of expanded intratumoral alpha and beta TCRs tracked tumor mutation counts.

Sequences were derived from lung tumor tissue, sampled at surgery. These receptor sequences come from a male donor with early-stage non-small cell lung cancer.

This clonotype was seen repeatedly, ten times or more. The gene calls are TRBV27 and TRBJ2-1; D not resolved. The CDR3 runs to 13 residues. Per germline, CDR1 MNHEY and CDR2 SMNVEV (reference sequence). Trimming shortened V by 5 bases and J by 3 bases, and 8 bases separated the two germline ends. CDR3: CASSPDNYNEQFF. CDR3 DNA sequence: TGTGCCAGCAGTCCCGACAACTACAATGAGCAGTTCTTC.

This clonotype was seen many times. This chain connects TRBV20-1 to TRBJ2-3; 11 bases are a match to TRBD1. The CDR3 is 14 residues long. Germline CDR1 and CDR2: DFQATT and SNEGSKA (reference sequence). The junction had 1 base not matched to a gene; V was cut back by 1 base and J by 4 bases. The CDR3: CSARGTGGSDTQYF. CDR3 DNA sequence: TGCAGTGCTAGAGGGACAGGGGGCTCAGATACGCAGTATTTT.

This clonotype was recorded many times. This chain uses TRBV20-1 with TRBJ2-3; TRBD2 agrees at 7 bases. With 5 bases clipped from V and 0 bases from J, the junction kept 5 bases outside the gene matches. Germline V lookup: CDR1 DFQATT, CDR2 SNEGSKA (reference sequence). CDR3 length: 14 amino acids. The CDR3 protein is CSAPERGSTDTQYF. The CDR3 coding sequence is TGCAGTGCTCCGGAGCGGGGAAGCACAGATACGCAGTATTTT.

This clonotype was counted many times. The V gene is TRBV9, the J gene TRBJ2-2, with 11 nucleotides matching TRBD2. This CDR3 is 19 amino acids long. The ends lost 0 bases at V and 7 bases at J; junction bases unmatched: 14. Germline V gene sequence: CDR1 SGDLS, CDR2 YYNGEE. The CDR3 DNA sequence: TGTGCCAGCAGCGTAGGGATAGCGGGAGGGCCCGGTGGAGGCGGGGAGCTGTTTTTT. Translated, it gives CASSVGIAGGPGGGGELFF.

This clonotype was observed at least ten times. The chain carries TRBV15 and TRBJ2-2; 8 positions match TRBD2. The ends lost 5 bases at V and 1 base at J; junction bases unmatched: 6. The CDR3 extends over 16 amino acids. Germline CDR1 reads LNHNV; CDR2 reads YYDKDF (reference sequence). As DNA, the CDR3 is TGTGCCACCAGCCGGACTAGCCCACTGAACACCGGGGAGCTGTTTTTT. It is translated as CATSRTSPLNTGELFF.

This clonotype has at least ten counts. This rearrangement joins TRBV6-1 to TRBJ1-5; D uncertain. The V end lost 2 bases, the J end lost 5 bases, and 16 bases lay between the germline ends. The length of the CDR3 is 16 residues. Germline V gene sequence: CDR1 MNHNS, CDR2 SASEGT. The CDR3 nucleotides are TGTGCCAGCAGTGAAAGTTGGGCCGAGGAGTATCAGCCCCAGCATTTT. Amino acid sequence: CASSESWAEEYQPQHF.

This clonotype was seen ten or more times. The chain has TRBV6-1 and TRBJ1-4, with 8 bases aligning to TRBD1. J gave up 0 bases and V 6 bases, and 3 bases lay outside the gene matches. CDR1 and CDR2 from the germline V gene are MNHNS and SASEGT. The CDR3 runs to 15 residues. This CDR3 is CASSWDRSTNEKLFF. The CDR3 DNA follows: TGTGCCAGCAGCTGGGACAGGTCAACTAATGAAAAACTGTTTTTT.

This clonotype showed up many times. As DNA, the CDR3 is TGTGCCAGCAGTAATTACTATCCCGGGGCCCGAGGAAGCGATAATTCACCCCTCCACTTT. Protein sequence: CASSNYYPGARGSDNSPLHF. The V call is TRBV6-5, the J call TRBJ1-6; weak D call: TRBD1 (5 bases). Germline V gives CDR1 MNHEY, CDR2 SVGAGI. CDR3 length equals 20 residues. V was cut by 5 bases and J by 5 bases, with 28 bases left in between.

This clonotype was seen repeatedly, ten times or more. The chain joins TRBV18 to TRBJ1-5; D is possibly TRBD1 (5 bases). Looked up from germline, CDR1 is KGHSH and CDR2 is LQKENI. Deletions cut 2 bases from V and 2 bases from J, with 19 bases between. CDR3 length: 18 amino acids. CDR3 coding DNA: TGTGCCAGCTCACCAGCGGGCCACGCGGGGCGGGGCAATCAGCCCCAGCATTTT. Translating gives CASSPAGHAGRGNQPQHF.

Many counts were recorded for this clonotype. The chain joins TRBV6-2 or TRBV6-3 to TRBJ2-7; 10 bases are a match to TRBD2. This CDR3 comprises 14 residues. V lost 6 bases to trimming and J lost 6 bases; unmatched junction nucleotides: 8. In germline, CDR1 is MNHEY, CDR2 SVGEGT. CDR3 residues: CASRPAGGLVEQYF. The CDR3 region has the DNA TGTGCCAGCAGGCCAGCGGGAGGGCTAGTCGAGCAGTACTTC.

In this sample, this clonotype turned up many times. CDR3 DNA: TGTGCCAGCAGTCACGGGACTCGGATGAACACTGAAGCTTTCTTT. Translation gives CASSHGTRMNTEAFF. V and J are TRBV6-2 or TRBV6-3 and TRBJ1-1; weak D call: TRBD1 (5 bases). The germline V and J ends were trimmed by 5 bases and 0 bases, with 13 bases remaining between them. The CDR3 is 15 amino acids. Germline V gives CDR1 MNHEY, CDR2 SVGEGT.

This clonotype was picked up many times. The genes are TRBV3-1 and TRBJ2-5; 12 positions agree with TRBD2. The trim removed 2 bases at V and 4 bases at J, leaving 2 bases unmatched. The CDR3 spans 15 residues. The germline CDR1 and CDR2 sequences are LGHDT and YNNKEL (reference sequence). CDR3 amino acids: CASSQLAGGAETQYF. The CDR3, as DNA: TGTGCCAGCAGCCAACTAGCGGGAGGGGCAGAGACCCAGTACTTC.

This clonotype was recorded many times. The V and J genes are TRBV3-1 and TRBJ2-1; D unresolved. The CDR3 length is 11 residues. CDR1 and CDR2 from the germline V gene are LGHDT and YNNKEL (reference sequence). Trimming removed 1 base at V and 9 bases at J, with 4 bases between. The CDR3 DNA follows: TGTGCCAGCAGCCAAGTCAGTGAGCAGTTCTTC. Its translation: CASSQVSEQFF.

This clonotype was seen repeatedly, ten times or more. The chain recombines TRBV20-1 with TRBJ1-2; D remains ambiguous. Trimming removed 3 bases at V and 6 bases at J, with 8 bases between. CDR3 length equals 11 residues. Germline V CDR1 and CDR2: DFQATT, SNEGSKA (reference sequence). CDR3 DNA: TGCAGTGCTAGCGGGTATGATGGCTACACCTTC. Protein: CSASGYDGYTF.

This clonotype showed up many times. V usage is TRBV6-2 or TRBV6-3 and J usage is TRBJ1-5; 7 nucleotides line up with TRBD1. The CDR3 sequence is 14 residues long. V shed 7 bases and J 6 bases; nucleotides not matched to a gene: 9. Germline V lookup: CDR1 MNHEY, CDR2 SVGEGT. The CDR3 DNA is TGTGCCAGCAATCAAGACAGGGCTCGTCAGCCCCAGCATTTT. Translating it yields CASNQDRARQPQHF.

This clonotype has ten or more counts. The chain joins TRBV2 to TRBJ1-1, with D perhaps TRBD1 (6 bases). Trimming took 7 bases from V and 3 from J, leaving 12 bases between them. The V gene's germline CDR1 is SNHLY and CDR2 FYNNEI. This CDR3 has 13 amino acids. CDR3 DNA: TGTGCCAGCACGCAGGGGCGGGACACTGAAGCTTTCTTT. Encoded protein: CASTQGRDTEAFF.

This clonotype was observed at least ten times. The J gene is TRBJ2-3, the V gene TRBV6-5; D gene unclear. The CDR3 has 13 amino acids. Germline V CDR1 and CDR2: MNHEY, SVGAGI. The ends were cut back, 5 bases at V and 0 bases at J, with 6 bases in the middle. In DNA, the CDR3 is TGTGCCAGCAGTCCCATTAGCACAGATACGCAGTATTTT. Protein sequence: CASSPISTDTQYF.

The chain carries TRBV7-2 and TRBJ1-1; the D is unclear. The CDR3 runs 15 residues. Germline V gene data show CDR1 as SGHTA and CDR2 as FQGNSA. The V gene lost 1 base and the J gene lost 6 bases, with 15 bases spanning the gap. Here the CDR3 reads CASSLDPGPGAEAFF. The CDR3 coding sequence is TGTGCCAGCAGCTTAGATCCTGGACCAGGCGCTGAAGCTTTCTTT.

Many counts were recorded for this clonotype. V and J are TRBV30 and TRBJ1-6; D ambiguous. Trimming removed 3 bases from V and 6 bases from J, with 15 bases in between. The CDR3 consists of 15 residues. CDR1 and CDR2 (germline): GTSNPN, SVGIG (reference sequence). CDR3 sequence reads: CAWRFGVAGNSPLHF. CDR3 coding DNA: TGTGCCTGGAGATTTGGGGTCGCTGGTAATTCACCCCTCCACTTT.

Ten or more counts support this clonotype. CDR3 nucleotides: TGTGCCAGCAGCCCAACTACCCGGGACAGGGAAAAGCAGTACTTC. Encoded protein: CASSPTTRDREKQYF. The rearrangement uses TRBV7-9 and TRBJ2-7; 9 nucleotides agree with TRBD1. The germline CDR1 and CDR2 sequences are SEHNR and FQNEAQ (reference sequence). V trimming: 5 bases; J trimming: 8 bases; junction bases outside the gene matches: 13. The CDR3 contains 15 residues.

In this sample, this clonotype turned up many times. This chain links TRBV7-2 with TRBJ2-5, with 9 bases matching TRBD2. CDR1 SGHTA and CDR2 FQGNSA come from the germline V gene. After removal of 6 bases from V and 1 base from J, the junction contained 6 bases not matched to a gene. The CDR3 has 15 amino acids. The CDR3 sequence: CASSASGATQETQYF. CDR3 sequence (DNA): TGTGCCAGCAGTGCTAGCGGGGCCACCCAAGAGACCCAGTACTTC.

This clonotype was counted many times. The chain couples TRBV5-5 to TRBJ2-1; D unclear. V gave up 0 bases and J gave up 3 bases, with 10 bases separating them. CDR1 is SGHKS and CDR2 is YYEKEE in the germline V gene (reference sequence). This CDR3 region has 15 residues. CDR3 residues: CASSLANYLYNEQFF. The CDR3 region has the DNA TGTGCCAGCAGCTTGGCTAACTACCTCTACAATGAGCAGTTCTTC.

The sample holds many counts of this clonotype. The chain couples TRBV12-3 or TRBV12-4 to TRBJ1-2; 9 nucleotides line up with TRBD1. The CDR3 consists of 14 residues. The J segment lost 4 bases and the V segment lost 6 bases, leaving 6 bases of the junction unmatched. The CDR3 here is CASRPGTGTYGYTF. Here the CDR3 DNA reads TGTGCCAGCAGACCCGGGACAGGGACCTATGGCTACACCTTC.

At least ten counts were recorded for this clonotype. Because it lacks the conserved phenylalanine or tryptophan at the end, this CDR3 is likely a read error. The limits of the CDR3 on the DNA are not certain, so only TCRdb's listed CDR3 is given. The chain joins TRBV4-1 to TRBJ2-7; the D call of TRBD2 is as the table states it, not checked on the DNA. Termini included, the CDR3 measures 11 amino acids. Germline V lookup: CDR1 MGHRA, CDR2 YSYEKL. CDR3 sequence reads: CASSQPGLVVL.

This clonotype was found many times. Here the CDR3 reads CAISELAGTGNEQYF. The DNA for the CDR3 is TGTGCCATCAGTGAACTAGCGGGAACGGGAAACGAGCAGTACTTC. The rearrangement uses TRBV10-3 and TRBJ2-7; TRBD2 matches 10 bases. Germline V gene lookup returns CDR1 ENHRY and CDR2 SYGVKD. This CDR3 comprises 15 residues. V shed 3 bases and J 5 bases; nucleotides not matched to a gene: 7.

This clonotype was found many times. The rearrangement joins TRBV5-6 to TRBJ2-1; D not certain. CDR3 length: 15 amino acids. V lost 0 bases and J 0 bases, leaving 7 bases between the germline ends. Per the germline V gene, CDR1 is SGHDT and CDR2 is YYEEEE. The CDR3 region is CASSLGPSSYNEQFF. The CDR3 DNA sequence: TGTGCCAGCAGCTTGGGACCGAGCTCCTACAATGAGCAGTTCTTC. Using reference TRBV5-6 and TRBJ2-1 for the parts outside the CDR3, the full variable domain is DAGVTQSPTHLIKTRGQQVTLRCSPKSGHDTVSWYQQALGQGPQFIFQYYEEEERQRGNFPDRFSGHQFPNYSSELNVNALLLGDSALYLCASSLGPSSYNEQFFGPGTRLTVL.

This clonotype was recorded many times. The gene calls are TRBV7-8 and TRBJ2-7, with TRBD2 matching over 9 bases. Germline-derived CDR1 and CDR2 are SGHVS and FQNEAQ. The trim removed 1 base at V and 4 bases at J, leaving 11 bases unmatched. The CDR3 is made up of 17 amino acids. CDR3 residues: CASSLGTGASGKYEQYF. CDR3 DNA sequence: TGTGCCAGCAGCTTAGGGACGGGGGCTAGCGGGAAATACGAGCAGTACTTC.

This clonotype has ten or more counts. J is TRBJ2-1 and V is TRBV24-1, with D perhaps given as TRBD1 or TRBD2 (6 bases each). Looked up from germline, CDR1 is KGHDR and CDR2 is SFDVKD. The CDR3 has 17 amino acids. V was cut by 2 bases and J by 8 bases, with 21 bases left in between. The CDR3 sequence is CATSDSPRGAGSDEQFF. CDR3 nucleotides: TGTGCCACCAGTGATTCCCCGAGGGGGGCGGGGTCGGATGAGCAGTTCTTC.